This record concerns one T cell receptor (beta chain) sequence. This entry belongs to a study of blood T cell repertoires in COVID-19. Study details: PBMCs, B-cell-depleted T cells, or T cells provided the cDNA or gDNA that made up the material.

The V gene's germline CDR1 is MNHEY and CDR2 SMNVEV (reference sequence). Trimming cost V 4 bases and J 1 base; bases outside gene matches: 12. This CDR3 comprises 19 residues. Enrollees, roughly 18 to 90 years old, lived in some 24 US areas. Some clones are missing from TCRdb's copy, which holds only in-frame ones; the method was immunoSEQ multiplex PCR. The data show around 250,000 clones, around nine tenths seen once. The receptor comes from a woman aged 25 to 39 who had recovered from COVID-19. The rearrangement links TRBV27 to TRBJ2-1; TRBD2 aligns across 11 bases. Sequenced sample: PBMCs or T cells enriched from blood (not recorded which). The CDR3 nucleotides are TGTGCCAGCAGTTCCTTAACTAGCGGGAGTATTTGGTCCTACAATGAGCAGTTCTTC. Translating gives CASSSLTSGSIWSYNEQFF.